This entry lists 22 T cell receptor beta chains sequenced from one sample in a study of T cells in Graves' hyperthyroidism and ophthalmopathy. TCR beta CDR3 sequences were amplified from RNA transcripts. The TCR CDR3 first-round RT-PCR relied on the HTBI primer set. One entry per CDR3 protein results from TCRdb running MiXCR on the multiplex PCR reads. Counted here are a few hundred thousand distinct CDR3 sequences, about a sixth occurring once; the ten biggest clones make up under 7.5%. Material: blood. The receptors here all came from a young woman with Graves' hyperthyroidism.

Many counts were recorded for this clonotype. The V call is TRBV28, the J call TRBJ2-7, with D tentatively TRBD2 (6 bases). Germline assignment: CDR1 MDHEN and CDR2 SYDVKM. The CDR3 runs 13 residues. Deletions cut 6 bases from V and 9 bases from J, with 18 bases between. The CDR3 nucleotides are TGTGCCAGCAGCACCACCGGGAGTACGGGGCAGTACTTC. This gives the protein CASSTTGSTGQYF.

The chain uses TRBV25-1 and TRBJ2-3; D remains unclear. Germline CDR1 MGHDK, CDR2 SYGVNS. V lost 3 bases, J lost 3 bases, and 16 bases lay in between. The CDR3 contains 16 residues. The CDR3 loop reads CASSDIHGRVTDTQYF. The CDR3 bases are TGTGCCAGCAGTGATATCCACGGTAGGGTTACAGATACGCAGTATTTT.

The genes are TRBV20-1 and TRBJ1-6; possibly TRBD1 for D (5 bases). Germline assignment: CDR1 DFQATT and CDR2 SNEGSKA (reference sequence). CDR3 length: 14 amino acids. The chain's CDR3 is CSAKTVHDNSPLHF. The DNA for the CDR3 is TGCAGCGCAAAGACAGTCCACGATAATTCACCCCTCCACTTT.

In its sample, this clonotype was seen many times. This sequence joins TRBV27 and TRBJ1-1; no definite D call. Trimming took 5 bases from V and 2 from J, leaving 15 bases between them. The CDR3 loop spans 15 amino acids. The germline gives CDR1 MNHEY, CDR2 SMNVEV (reference sequence). CDR3 in amino acids: CASSKLPYDNTEAFF. The CDR3 nucleotides read TGTGCCAGCAGTAAGCTGCCATACGACAACACTGAAGCTTTCTTT.

This clonotype was counted ten times or more. A junction end diverges from the germline sequence, so it may reflect a read error. The V call is TRBV5-1, the J call TRBJ2-3; no definite D call. The CDR3 is made up of 14 amino acids. Germline V gene lookup returns CDR1 SGHRS and CDR2 YFSETQ. The CDR3 sequence: CASSFGRSTDTQYF. CDR3 nucleotides: TGTGCCAGCAGTTTCGGACGAAGCACAGATACGCAGTATTTT. Using reference TRBV5-1 and TRBJ2-3 for the parts outside the CDR3, the full variable domain is KAGVTQTPRYLIKTRGQQVTLSCSPISGHRSVSWYQQTPGQGLQFLFEYFSETQRNKGNFPGRFSGRQFSNSRSEMNVSTLELGDSALYLCASSFGRSTDTQYFGPGTRLTVL.

This clonotype showed up many times. The chain couples TRBV28 to TRBJ2-4, with TRBD2 matching over 9 bases. V lost 8 bases and J lost 8; bases outside the gene matches: 13. The CDR3 length is 15 residues. From germline, CDR1 is MDHEN and CDR2 SYDVKM. The CDR3 nucleotides read TGTGCCAGCGGGGATCAGCGGGAGGCGGGGTACATTCAGTACTTC. Protein sequence: CASGDQREAGYIQYF.

This clonotype turned up a few times. The J gene is TRBJ2-1, the V gene TRBV5-1; D unclear. Germline values: CDR1 SGHRS, CDR2 YFSETQ. V was clipped by 1 base and J by 0 bases, with 17 bases between them. CDR3 length equals 18 residues. The CDR3 here is CASSLILRSGTSYNEQFF. The CDR3 DNA reads TGCGCCAGCAGCTTGATCCTTCGCAGTGGTACCTCCTACAATGAGCAGTTCTTC.

The sample holds many counts of this clonotype. The rearrangement joins TRBV6-1 to TRBJ2-7; 8 nucleotides align to TRBD2. Germline V gene sequence: CDR1 MNHNS, CDR2 SASEGT. The V segment lost 5 bases and the J segment 4 bases; nucleotides outside the gene matches: 13. The CDR3 extends over 16 amino acids. The CDR3 coding sequence is TGTGCCAGCAGTCATCTTAGCGGGATTTCGAGATACGAGCAGTACTTC. Translating gives CASSHLSGISRYEQYF.

The chain combines TRBV12-3 or TRBV12-4 with TRBJ1-3, with a tentative D call TRBD1 (6 bases). The CDR3 runs to 14 residues. The ends were cut back, 3 bases at V and 5 bases at J, with 11 bases in the middle. Here the CDR3 DNA reads TGTGCCAGCAGTTTTTCGGGGGCCAGAAACACCATATATTTT. This encodes CASSFSGARNTIYF.

This rearrangement joins TRBV11-2 to TRBJ2-3, with TRBD2 matching 13 bases. The germline V gene encodes CDR1 SGHAT and CDR2 FQNNGV. The CDR3 extends over 17 amino acids. The V and J ends lost 4 bases and 2 bases, in that order; junction bases with no gene match: 6. The CDR3 DNA is TGTGCCAGCAGCTCCCTTGGGACTAGCGGGGTCACAGATACGCAGTATTTT. This gives the protein CASSSLGTSGVTDTQYF.

The V and J genes are TRBV29-1 and TRBJ2-3; D could derive from TRBD1 or TRBD2 (6 bases each). CDR1 is SQVTM and CDR2 is ANQGSEA in the germline V gene. This CDR3 has 14 residues. V was pared by 8 bases and J by 2 bases, with 17 bases between. The CDR3 DNA sequence: TGCAGCCTCTACAAGGGGGGACTCACAGATACGCAGTATTTT. It translates to CSLYKGGLTDTQYF.

The rearrangement links TRBV5-4 to TRBJ2-7; 7 positions match TRBD2. The germline CDR1 and CDR2 sequences are SGHNT and YYREEE (reference sequence). This CDR3 has 15 residues. The J segment lost 4 bases and the V segment lost 4 bases, leaving 11 bases of the junction unmatched. In DNA, the CDR3 is TGTGCCAGCAGCCTCCCCGGGCGGGAGAAGTACGAGCAGTACTTC. Translating it yields CASSLPGREKYEQYF.

CDR3 sequence: CASSQEGVGTEAFF. In DNA form, the CDR3 reads TGTGCCAGCAGCCAGGAAGGGGTCGGAACTGAAGCTTTCTTT. This rearrangement joins TRBV14 to TRBJ1-1; perhaps TRBD1 as D (5 bases). This CDR3 has 14 residues. The germline gives CDR1 SGHDN, CDR2 FVKESK. Trimming left V 3 bases short and J 5 bases short, with 13 bases between. Looking up the rest from reference TRBV14 and TRBJ1-1 gives the full variable domain: EAGVTQFPSHSVIEKGQTVTLRCDPISGHDNLYWYRRVMGKEIKFLLHFVKESKQDESGMPNNRFLAERTGGTYSTLKVQPAELEDSGVYFCASSQEGVGTEAFFGQGTRLTVV.

Many counts were recorded for this clonotype. The chain has TRBV20-1 and TRBJ1-2; 8 bases are shared with TRBD1. J was trimmed by 4 bases and V by 5 bases; bases with no gene match: 9. The CDR3 sequence is 14 residues long. CDR1 and CDR2 from the germline V gene are DFQATT and SNEGSKA (reference sequence). The chain's CDR3 is CSASGTGFGYGYTF. CDR3 bases: TGCAGTGCTTCCGGGACAGGTTTTGGCTATGGCTACACCTTC.

On this clonotype itself: At one boundary the junction diverges from the germline segment, which might be a read error. J is TRBJ2-7 and V is TRBV5-1; 11 nucleotides agree with TRBD2. CDR3 size: 15 residues. Germline assignment: CDR1 SGHRS and CDR2 YFSETQ. CDR3 nucleotide sequence: TGTGCCAGCGGCCGTACCGGGACTAGCGGCTACGAGCAGTACTTC. Its protein is CASGRTGTSGYEQYF.

This clonotype was observed many times. The V and J genes are TRBV6-1 and TRBJ2-3; D gene ambiguous. V lost 0 bases to trimming and J lost 6 bases, with 10 bases between them. Germline lookup yields CDR1 MNHNS and CDR2 SASEGT. This CDR3 region has 14 residues. CDR3 protein: CASSEAVEWDTQYF. The CDR3 DNA reads TGTGCCAGCAGTGAAGCTGTGGAATGGGATACGCAGTATTTT.

This clonotype appeared a few times. V gene TRBV4-1 combines with J gene TRBJ2-5; D call uncertain. The CDR3 is 16 amino acids. Deletions cut 0 bases from V and 5 bases from J, with 16 bases between. The germline V gene has CDR1 MGHRA and CDR2 YSYEKL. The CDR3 spells CASSQEPVGLGETQYF. The CDR3 DNA sequence: TGCGCCAGCAGCCAAGAGCCTGTTGGGTTGGGGGAGACCCAGTACTTC.

This clonotype was recorded many times. The J gene is TRBJ1-1, the V gene TRBV29-1, with TRBD1 as a possible D gene (5 bases). There are 15 residues in the CDR3. Per the germline V gene, CDR1 is SQVTM and CDR2 is ANQGSEA. Trimming pared 6 bases from V and 0 bases from J, leaving 17 bases between. The CDR3 bases are TGCAGCGTGATAGACAGAGAGGTCGTGAACACTGAAGCTTTCTTT. This gives the protein CSVIDREVVNTEAFF.

This clonotype was found many times. The chain carries TRBV7-2 and TRBJ1-5, with D unclear. From germline, CDR1 is SGHTA and CDR2 FQGNSA. With 2 bases removed from V and 13 bases from J, the gap between germline ends came to 18 bases. CDR3 size: 14 residues. The CDR3 DNA sequence: TGTGCCAGCAGCTTACAGCCCCCCTACAGCCCGCAGCATTTT. Its translation is CASSLQPPYSPQHF.

This clonotype was recorded a few times. The chain links TRBV24-1 to TRBJ2-2; D unresolved. In germline, CDR1 is KGHDR, CDR2 SFDVKD. The CDR3 extends over 14 amino acids. V lost 4 bases and J lost 5, with 10 bases in between. The CDR3 region is CATSEPRITGELFF. The CDR3 region has the DNA TGTGCCACCAGTGAGCCTAGGATTACCGGGGAGCTGTTTTTT.

This clonotype was seen a few times. CDR3 amino acids: CASSLRTGIYF. DNA of the CDR3: TGTGCCAGCAGTCTAAGGACAGGAATTTATTTT. The V gene is TRBV12-3 or TRBV12-4, the J gene TRBJ1-3; TRBD1 matches at 7 bases. The J segment lost 16 bases and the V segment lost 5 bases, leaving 8 bases of the junction unmatched. The CDR3 is 11 amino acids.

This clonotype was detected a few times. The chain couples TRBV15 to TRBJ2-7; D unresolved. V gave up 0 bases and J gave up 5 bases, with 8 bases separating them. Germline V CDR1 and CDR2: LNHNV, YYDKDF (reference sequence). The CDR3 runs to 13 residues. The CDR3, as DNA: TGTGCCACCAGCAGAGATTTTATGCACGAGCAGTACTTC. Its translation: CATSRDFMHEQYF.